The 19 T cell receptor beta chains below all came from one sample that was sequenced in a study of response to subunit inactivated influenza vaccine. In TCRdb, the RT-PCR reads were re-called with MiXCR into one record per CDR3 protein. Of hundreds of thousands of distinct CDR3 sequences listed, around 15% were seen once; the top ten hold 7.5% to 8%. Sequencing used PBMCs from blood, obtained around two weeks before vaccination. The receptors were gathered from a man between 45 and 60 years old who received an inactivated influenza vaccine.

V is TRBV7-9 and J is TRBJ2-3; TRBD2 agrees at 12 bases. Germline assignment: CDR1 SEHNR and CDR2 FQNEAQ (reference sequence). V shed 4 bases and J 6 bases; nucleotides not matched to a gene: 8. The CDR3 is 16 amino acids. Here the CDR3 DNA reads TGTGCCAGCAGCTCCGGACTAGCGGGAAAGGGCGATACGCAGTATTTT. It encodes CASSSGLAGKGDTQYF.

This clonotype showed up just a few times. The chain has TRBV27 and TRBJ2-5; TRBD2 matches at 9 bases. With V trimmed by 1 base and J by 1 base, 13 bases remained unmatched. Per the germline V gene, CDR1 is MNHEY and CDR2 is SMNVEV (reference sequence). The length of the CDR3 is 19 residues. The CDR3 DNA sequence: TGTGCCAGCAGTTTATGGGGTCGAGCGGGGGGAAAACCCCAAGAGACCCAGTACTTC. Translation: CASSLWGRAGGKPQETQYF.

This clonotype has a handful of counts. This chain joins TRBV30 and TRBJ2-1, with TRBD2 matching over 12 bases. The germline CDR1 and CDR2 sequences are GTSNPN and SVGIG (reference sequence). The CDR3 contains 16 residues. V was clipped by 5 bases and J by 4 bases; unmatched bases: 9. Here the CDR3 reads CAWGYGGLAGYNEQFF. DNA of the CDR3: TGTGCCTGGGGATACGGGGGACTAGCGGGTTACAATGAGCAGTTCTTC.

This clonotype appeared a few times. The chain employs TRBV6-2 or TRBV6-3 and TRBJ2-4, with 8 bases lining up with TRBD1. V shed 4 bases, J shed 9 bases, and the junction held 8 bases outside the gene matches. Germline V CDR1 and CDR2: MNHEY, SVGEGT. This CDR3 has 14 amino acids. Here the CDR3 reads CASSSVGQGVIQYF. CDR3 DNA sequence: TGTGCCAGCAGTTCCGTCGGACAGGGAGTCATTCAGTACTTC.

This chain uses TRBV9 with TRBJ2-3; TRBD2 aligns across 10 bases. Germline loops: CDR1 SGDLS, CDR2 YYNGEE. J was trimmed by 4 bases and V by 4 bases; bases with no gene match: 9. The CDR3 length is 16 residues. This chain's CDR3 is CASSPHPSGSSDTQYF. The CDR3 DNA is TGTGCCAGCAGCCCACACCCTAGCGGGAGCTCAGATACGCAGTATTTT.

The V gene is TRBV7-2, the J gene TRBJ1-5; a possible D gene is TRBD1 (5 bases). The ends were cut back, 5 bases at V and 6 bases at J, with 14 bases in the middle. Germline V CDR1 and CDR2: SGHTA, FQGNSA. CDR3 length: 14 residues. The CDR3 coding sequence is TGTGCCAGCAGCCCGGACGGTAGGGGTCAGCCCCAGCATTTT. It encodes CASSPDGRGQPQHF.

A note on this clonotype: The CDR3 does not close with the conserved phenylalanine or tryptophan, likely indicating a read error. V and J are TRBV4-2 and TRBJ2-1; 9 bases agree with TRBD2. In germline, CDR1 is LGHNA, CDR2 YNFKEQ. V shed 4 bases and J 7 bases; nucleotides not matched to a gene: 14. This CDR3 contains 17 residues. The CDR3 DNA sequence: TGTGCCAGCAGCCGGGCCCGGGAAGGACTAGCGTCGAATGAGCAGTTCCTC. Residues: CASSRAREGLASNEQFL.

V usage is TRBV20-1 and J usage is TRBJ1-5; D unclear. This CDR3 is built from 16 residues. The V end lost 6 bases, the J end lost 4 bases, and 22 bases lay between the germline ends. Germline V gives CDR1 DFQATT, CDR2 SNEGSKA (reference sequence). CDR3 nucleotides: TGCAGTGCCAAGGCGGCAGTAGCCTTAATTAATCAGCCCCAGCATTTT. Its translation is CSAKAAVALINQPQHF.

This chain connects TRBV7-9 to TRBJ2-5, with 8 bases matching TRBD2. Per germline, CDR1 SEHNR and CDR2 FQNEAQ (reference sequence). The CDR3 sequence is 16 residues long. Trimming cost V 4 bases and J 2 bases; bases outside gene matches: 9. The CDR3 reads CASSSGGRVTQETQYF. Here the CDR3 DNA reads TGTGCCAGCAGCTCGGGGGGGAGAGTTACTCAAGAGACCCAGTACTTC.

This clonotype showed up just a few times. The CDR3 loop reads CASSLAAGRNQPQHF. In DNA form, the CDR3 reads TGTGCCAGCAGCTTAGCGGCAGGGCGGAATCAGCCCCAGCATTTT. This chain links TRBV7-2 with TRBJ1-5, with D perhaps matching TRBD1 (5 bases). CDR3 length: 15 amino acids. The V gene lost 0 bases and the J gene lost 4 bases, with 10 bases spanning the gap. Germline-derived CDR1 and CDR2 are SGHTA and FQGNSA.

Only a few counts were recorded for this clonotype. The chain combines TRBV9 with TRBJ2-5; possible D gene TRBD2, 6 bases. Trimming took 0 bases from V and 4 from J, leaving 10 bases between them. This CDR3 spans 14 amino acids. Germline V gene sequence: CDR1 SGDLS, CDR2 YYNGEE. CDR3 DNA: TGTGCCAGCAGCGTAGTGGAGGGAGGAGAGACCCAGTACTTC. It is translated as CASSVVEGGETQYF.

CDR3 loop: CASSELAGGDTQYF. DNA for the CDR3: TGCGCCAGCAGTGAGCTAGCGGGAGGAGATACGCAGTATTTT. The chain couples TRBV5-1 to TRBJ2-3; TRBD2 matches at 11 bases. The length of the CDR3 is 14 residues. Germline CDR1 reads SGHRS; CDR2 reads YFSETQ. Losses at the gene ends were 5 bases for V and 5 bases for J; bases not matched to a gene: 4.

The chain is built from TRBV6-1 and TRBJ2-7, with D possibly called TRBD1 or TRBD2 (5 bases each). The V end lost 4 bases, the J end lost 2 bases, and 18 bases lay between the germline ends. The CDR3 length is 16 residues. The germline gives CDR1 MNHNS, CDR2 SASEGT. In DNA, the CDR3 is TGTGCCAGCAGTGGTGTTACAGGTGGAGGAACCTACGAGCAGTACTTC. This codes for CASSGVTGGGTYEQYF.

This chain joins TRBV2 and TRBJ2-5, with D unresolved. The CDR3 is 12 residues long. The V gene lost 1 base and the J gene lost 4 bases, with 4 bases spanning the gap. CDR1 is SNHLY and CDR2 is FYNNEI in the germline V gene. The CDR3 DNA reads TGTGCCAGCAGTGAAGAGAGAGAGACCCAGTACTTC. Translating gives CASSEERETQYF.

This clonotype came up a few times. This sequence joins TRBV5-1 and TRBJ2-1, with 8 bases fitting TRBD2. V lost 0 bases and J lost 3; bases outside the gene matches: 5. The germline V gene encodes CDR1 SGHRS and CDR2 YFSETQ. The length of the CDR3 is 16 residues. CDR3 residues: CASSLETSVIYNEQFF. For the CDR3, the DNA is TGCGCCAGCAGCTTGGAGACTAGCGTTATCTACAATGAGCAGTTCTTC.

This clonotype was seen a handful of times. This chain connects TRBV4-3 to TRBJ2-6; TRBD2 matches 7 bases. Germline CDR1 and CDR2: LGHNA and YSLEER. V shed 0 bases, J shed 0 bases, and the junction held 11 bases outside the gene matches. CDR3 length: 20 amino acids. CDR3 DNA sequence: TGCGCCAGCAGCCAAGATCTTTCTTGGACTAGGTCCTCTGGGGCCAACGTCCTGACTTTC. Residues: CASSQDLSWTRSSGANVLTF.

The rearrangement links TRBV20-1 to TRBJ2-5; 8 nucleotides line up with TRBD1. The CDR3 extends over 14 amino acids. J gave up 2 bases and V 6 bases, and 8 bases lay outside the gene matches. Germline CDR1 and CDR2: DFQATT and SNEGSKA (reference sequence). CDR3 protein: CSAEDREVQETQYF. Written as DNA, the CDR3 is TGCAGTGCGGAGGACAGGGAGGTTCAAGAGACCCAGTACTTC.

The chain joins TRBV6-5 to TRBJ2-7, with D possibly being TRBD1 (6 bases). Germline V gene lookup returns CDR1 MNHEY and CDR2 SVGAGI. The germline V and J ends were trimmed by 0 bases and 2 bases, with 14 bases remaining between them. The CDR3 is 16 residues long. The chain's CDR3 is CASSYSLPRGTYEQYF. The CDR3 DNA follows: TGTGCCAGCAGTTACTCGTTGCCCAGGGGCACCTACGAGCAGTACTTC.

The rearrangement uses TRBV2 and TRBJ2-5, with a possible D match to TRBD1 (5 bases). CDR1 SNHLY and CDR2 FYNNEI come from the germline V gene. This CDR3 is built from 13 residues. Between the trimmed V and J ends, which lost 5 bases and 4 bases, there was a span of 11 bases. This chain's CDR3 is CASSMAGRETQYF. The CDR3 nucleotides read TGTGCCAGCAGTATGGCAGGGCGAGAGACCCAGTACTTC.